A selection of T cell receptor beta chains follows, all from one sample in a study of T cells after yellow fever vaccination. From the 5' RACE reads, TCRdb called clonotypes with MiXCR, one entry per CDR3 protein. The sample consists of approximately 110,000 distinct CDR3 sequences, 6.5% to 8% of them appearing once. Material: CD4+ T cells sorted from PBMCs, obtained 10 days after the first yellow fever vaccination. The receptor source for this set is a man younger than 35 who received the YFV17D yellow fever vaccine. The conserved cysteine and the conserved F or W are not part of the CDR3 here. Fields, in order: clone size, J gene, V gene, D gene, CDR3 protein. The D gene is left open where the match is weak. Only some rows state a clone size, as once, few, many or a class for expanded clones.

clone size: many
J gene: TRBJ2-7
V gene: TRBV28
D gene: NA
CDR3 protein: ASSLSSYEQY

clone size: many
J gene: TRBJ1-3
V gene: TRBV6-1
D gene: NA
CDR3 protein: ASRPAGPGNTIY

clone size: NA
J gene: TRBJ2-6
V gene: TRBV6-2/TRBV6-3
D gene: NA
CDR3 protein: ASSSPPRAGANVLT

clone size: many
J gene: TRBJ1-1
V gene: TRBV6-5
D gene: NA
CDR3 protein: ASSSRRQAF

clone size: many
J gene: TRBJ1-1
V gene: TRBV2
D gene: TRBD1
CDR3 protein: ASGQGENTEAF

clone size: many
J gene: TRBJ2-7
V gene: TRBV7-2
D gene: NA
CDR3 protein: ASSPNTYEQY

clone size: many
J gene: TRBJ1-4
V gene: TRBV5-5
D gene: TRBD1
CDR3 protein: ASRPGQGYEKLF

clone size: many
J gene: TRBJ2-1
V gene: TRBV7-8
D gene: TRBD1
CDR3 protein: ASSPDRVSYNEQF

clone size: many
J gene: TRBJ2-7
V gene: TRBV27
D gene: NA
CDR3 protein: ARWTESYEQY

clone size: NA
J gene: TRBJ2-7
V gene: TRBV7-2
D gene: TRBD1
CDR3 protein: ASSTRTGGKYEQY

clone size: many
J gene: TRBJ1-1
V gene: TRBV10-3
D gene: NA
CDR3 protein: ATHTGNGDTEAF

clone size: many
J gene: TRBJ2-1
V gene: TRBV29-1
D gene: TRBD1
CDR3 protein: SVGTGAYNEQF

clone size: many
J gene: TRBJ2-1
V gene: TRBV5-1
D gene: NA
CDR3 protein: ASSLVATRSYNEQF

clone size: many
J gene: TRBJ2-7
V gene: TRBV19
D gene: NA
CDR3 protein: ARPGPNYSYEQY

clone size: few
J gene: TRBJ1-2
V gene: TRBV7-2
D gene: NA
CDR3 protein: ASSSNPGRSYGYT

clone size: many
J gene: TRBJ1-2
V gene: TRBV5-1
D gene: NA
CDR3 protein: ASSFGPGEGYT

clone size: few
J gene: TRBJ2-3
V gene: TRBV7-9
D gene: TRBD2
CDR3 protein: ASSLQGLSTDTQY

clone size: many
J gene: TRBJ2-1
V gene: TRBV7-8
D gene: NA
CDR3 protein: ASSLPVPNEQF

clone size: many
J gene: TRBJ2-2
V gene: TRBV20-1
D gene: TRBD2
CDR3 protein: SARSLAGSSGELF

clone size: NA
J gene: TRBJ2-5
V gene: TRBV7-2
D gene: TRBD2
CDR3 protein: ASSVSGGAGETQY

clone size: many
J gene: TRBJ2-2
V gene: TRBV4-2
D gene: NA
CDR3 protein: ASSQRASNTGELF

clone size: many
J gene: TRBJ2-1
V gene: TRBV5-1
D gene: TRBD2
CDR3 protein: ASSSTGTSGGPSNEQF

clone size: many
J gene: TRBJ2-2
V gene: TRBV5-1
D gene: NA
CDR3 protein: ASTLTPRTTGELF

clone size: NA
J gene: TRBJ1-1
V gene: TRBV2
D gene: NA
CDR3 protein: ASEGIPNTEAF

clone size: many
J gene: TRBJ1-1
V gene: TRBV10-3
D gene: NA
CDR3 protein: AISESQGNTEAF

clone size: many
J gene: TRBJ1-1
V gene: TRBV6-1
D gene: NA
CDR3 protein: ASTAERSFSTEAF

clone size: many
J gene: TRBJ2-3
V gene: TRBV6-1
D gene: NA
CDR3 protein: ASRSLGPTDTQY

clone size: many
J gene: TRBJ1-4
V gene: TRBV15
D gene: NA
CDR3 protein: ATSRAGTNEKLF

clone size: many
J gene: TRBJ2-5
V gene: TRBV20-1
D gene: NA
CDR3 protein: SAPIGGSPETQY

clone size: many
J gene: TRBJ1-1
V gene: TRBV29-1
D gene: NA
CDR3 protein: SVEEGTNTEAF

clone size: many
J gene: TRBJ1-2
V gene: TRBV11-2
D gene: NA
CDR3 protein: ASSSNRGRGG

clone size: many
J gene: TRBJ2-2
V gene: TRBV5-1
D gene: NA
CDR3 protein: ASSAPNTGELF

clone size: few
J gene: TRBJ2-1
V gene: TRBV3-1
D gene: TRBD2
CDR3 protein: ASSQDLWTSGQQF

clone size: few
J gene: TRBJ2-3
V gene: TRBV20-1
D gene: TRBD2
CDR3 protein: SAKTGLAGGRGTDTQY

clone size: NA
J gene: TRBJ2-7
V gene: TRBV12-3/TRBV12-4
D gene: NA
CDR3 protein: ASSQLTPYEQY

clone size: many
J gene: TRBJ2-1
V gene: TRBV20-1
D gene: TRBD2
CDR3 protein: SARLRGVYNEQF

clone size: many
J gene: TRBJ2-3
V gene: TRBV7-2
D gene: NA
CDR3 protein: ASRPQSDTQY

clone size: many
J gene: TRBJ2-2
V gene: TRBV5-1
D gene: NA
CDR3 protein: ASRRGGSANTGELF

clone size: NA
J gene: TRBJ2-7
V gene: TRBV5-1
D gene: NA
CDR3 protein: ASSRGVTGNYEQY

clone size: few
J gene: TRBJ2-7
V gene: TRBV18
D gene: TRBD2
CDR3 protein: ASSPPGGGRYEQY

clone size: NA
J gene: TRBJ2-1
V gene: TRBV20-1
D gene: NA
CDR3 protein: SWGQSPGGDNEQF

clone size: many
J gene: TRBJ2-5
V gene: TRBV10-3
D gene: TRBD1
CDR3 protein: AISLDRAQETQY

clone size: many
J gene: TRBJ1-1
V gene: TRBV2
D gene: NA
CDR3 protein: ASRGNRNTEAF

clone size: many
J gene: TRBJ2-3
V gene: TRBV7-2
D gene: NA
CDR3 protein: ASSLALVGGGTDTQY

clone size: many
J gene: TRBJ2-3
V gene: TRBV7-2
D gene: NA
CDR3 protein: ASSLVGGLGDTQY

clone size: many
J gene: TRBJ1-6
V gene: TRBV4-1
D gene: NA
CDR3 protein: ASSQDLGGSEFRSPLH

clone size: NA
J gene: TRBJ2-5
V gene: TRBV5-1
D gene: NA
CDR3 protein: ASSLGTGQGAGTQY

clone size: many
J gene: TRBJ1-5
V gene: TRBV3-1
D gene: NA
CDR3 protein: ASSQDVGTPQH

clone size: many
J gene: TRBJ2-5
V gene: TRBV5-4
D gene: TRBD2
CDR3 protein: ASSLTSGPQETQY

clone size: many
J gene: TRBJ2-1
V gene: TRBV27
D gene: NA
CDR3 protein: ASSLRSRGNYNEQF

clone size: many
J gene: TRBJ2-3
V gene: TRBV19
D gene: NA
CDR3 protein: ASSGYMEVTDTQY

clone size: NA
J gene: TRBJ2-2
V gene: TRBV19
D gene: TRBD1
CDR3 protein: ASSTLGQAGELF

clone size: many
J gene: TRBJ1-4
V gene: TRBV27
D gene: NA
CDR3 protein: ASGLVATNEKLF